The rows below give T cell receptor beta chains drawn from one sample of a study of CD8 T cells in ankylosing spondylitis. TCRdb re-analysed the 5' RACE reads in MiXCR, keeping a single row per CDR3 protein. This table has roughly 490,000 distinct CDR3 sequences, approximately 5.3% appearing once. The sequenced sample consisted of blood, either unsorted or a sorted T cell fraction (not recorded which). The receptors were sampled from a male donor with ankylosing spondylitis. CDR3s include the opening cysteine and the closing phenylalanine or tryptophan. D genes are given only for firm matches. The size field is filled for only some rows; it gives once, few, many or a size class.

>TRBJ1-6|TRBV18|18|NA|TRBD1
CASSALGQGWRANSPLHF
TGTGCCAGCTCAGCCCTCGGACAGGGTTGGAGGGCCAATTCACCCCTCCACTTT
>TRBJ2-1|TRBV5-1|16|many|TRBD2
CASTLGGGNSYNEQFF
TGCGCCAGCACCCTCGGGGGAGGGAACTCCTACAATGAGCAGTTCTTC
>TRBJ1-5|TRBV5-5|14|many|NA
CASSLVQVGQPQHF
TGTGCCAGCAGCTTGGTACAGGTGGGTCAGCCCCAGCATTTT
>TRBJ1-5|TRBV12-3/TRBV12-4|14|many|NA
CASSFGDLNQPQHF
TGTGCCAGCAGTTTTGGGGACCTCAATCAGCCCCAGCATTTT
>TRBJ2-2|TRBV24-1|16|NA|NA
CATSDLLGWNTGELFF
TGTGCCACCAGTGATCTCCTGGGGTGGAACACCGGGGAGCTGTTTTTT
>TRBJ2-5|TRBV29-1|15|many|NA
CSVGVSTWTQETQYF
TGCAGCGTTGGGGTCAGTACGTGGACCCAAGAGACCCAGTACTTC
>TRBJ1-1|TRBV4-3|15|many|NA
CASSPRYRTTTEAFF
TGCGCCAGCAGCCCTAGGTACAGGACGACAACTGAAGCTTTCTTT
>TRBJ2-1|TRBV9|16|many|NA
CASSPRGVGSYNEQFF
TGTGCCAGCAGCCCGCGGGGAGTCGGATCCTACAATGAGCAGTTCTTC
>TRBJ2-1|TRBV7-8|14|few|NA
CASSPDRNYNEQFF
TGTGCCAGCAGCCCCGACAGAAACTACAATGAGCAGTTCTTC
>TRBJ2-5|TRBV5-5|14|many|NA
CASSLAAGGETQYF
TGTGCCAGCAGCTTGGCTGCCGGGGGAGAGACCCAGTACTTC
>TRBJ2-5|TRBV10-1|13|many|NA
CASSESTGETQYF
TGCGCCAGCAGTGAGTCAACGGGAGAGACCCAGTACTTC
>TRBJ2-1|TRBV11-2|18|few|TRBD2
CASSPGTSGASSYNEQFF
TGTGCCAGCAGCCCCGGGACTAGCGGGGCCAGCTCCTACAATGAGCAGTTCTTC
>TRBJ2-2|TRBV7-9|15|NA|NA
CASSLKRVDTGELFF
TGTGCCAGCAGCTTAAAGCGGGTTGACACCGGGGAGCTGTTTTTT
>TRBJ2-7|TRBV21-1|9|many|NA
CASTPEQYF
TGTGCCAGCACCCCCGAGCAGTACTTC
>TRBJ2-7|TRBV4-1|15|many|NA
CASSQPTSRSYEQYF
TGCGCCAGCAGCCAACCAACCTCACGGTCCTACGAGCAGTACTTC
>TRBJ1-2|TRBV28|15|many|NA
CASSTSPQASSGYTF
TGTGCCAGCAGTACTTCTCCCCAGGCCTCATCTGGCTACACCTTC
>TRBJ2-5|TRBV11-3|15|NA|TRBD1
CASSSTGDGEETQYF
TGTGCCAGCAGCTCCACAGGGGATGGGGAAGAGACCCAGTACTTC
>TRBJ2-5|TRBV6-1|19|few|TRBD2
CASSPGQGLGLAGMETQYF
TGTGCCAGCAGCCCGGGACAGGGCCTAGGACTAGCGGGAATGGAGACCCAGTACTTC
>TRBJ1-1|TRBV10-3|14|many|NA
CAISEIRGTTEAFF
TGTGCCATCAGTGAGATCAGGGGAACCACTGAAGCTTTCTTT
>TRBJ2-7|TRBV5-1|13|many|NA
CASSLNKPYEQYF
TGCGCCAGCAGCTTGAACAAACCCTACGAGCAGTACTTC
>TRBJ2-7|TRBV20-1|13|many|NA
CSAHPGPSYEQYF
TGCAGTGCCCACCCGGGACCCTCCTACGAGCAGTACTTC
>TRBJ2-7|TRBV29-1|12|many|NA
CSVVLSSYEQYF
TGCAGCGTTGTTTTATCATCCTACGAGCAGTACTTC
>TRBJ2-1|TRBV10-2|14|NA|NA
CASAPGIGGNEQFF
TGCGCCAGCGCCCCCGGGATTGGGGGGAATGAGCAGTTCTTC
>TRBJ2-2|TRBV12-3/TRBV12-4|12|many|NA
CASSLLPGELFF
TGTGCCAGCAGTTTACTTCCCGGGGAGCTGTTTTTT
>TRBJ2-3|TRBV3-1|13|many|NA
CASSQDTGPSAHF
TGTGCCAGCAGCCAAGATACCGGACCGAGCGCGCATTTT
>TRBJ2-5|TRBV20-1|15|many|NA
CSARELQGNQETQYF
TGCAGTGCTAGAGAACTACAGGGCAACCAAGAGACCCAGTACTTC
>TRBJ2-1|TRBV28|15|many|TRBD2
CASSLWTSGRNEQFF
TGTGCCAGCAGTTTATGGACTAGCGGGAGGAATGAGCAGTTCTTC
>TRBJ1-3|TRBV12-3/TRBV12-4|14|many|NA
CASSRGPSGNTIYF
TGTGCCAGCAGTCGGGGTCCCTCTGGAAACACCATATATTTT
>TRBJ2-7|TRBV29-1|12|many|NA
CSVETRAYEQYF
TGCAGCGTTGAAACCCGAGCCTACGAGCAGTACTTC
>TRBJ1-6|TRBV20-1|14|many|TRBD1
CSAPTGGSSLPLHF
TGCAGTGCGCCCACAGGGGGCTCGTCTTTACCCCTCCACTTT
>TRBJ2-6|TRBV11-1|21|NA|TRBD1
CASSSLQGARLDSSGANVLTF
TGTGCCAGCAGCTCCCTTCAGGGGGCGCGACTAGACTCCTCTGGGGCCAACGTCCTGACTTTC
>TRBJ2-3|TRBV18|14|many|NA
CASSPSRYTDTQYF
TGTGCCAGCTCACCAAGCCGATACACAGATACGCAGTATTTT
>TRBJ1-3|TRBV3-1|15|many|TRBD1
CASSQVQGARNTIYF
TGTGCCAGCAGCCAAGTACAGGGGGCAAGAAACACCATATATTTT
>TRBJ1-5|TRBV20-1|14|many|NA
CSASRQASNQPQHF
TGCAGTGCTTCTAGACAGGCCTCCAATCAGCCCCAGCATTTT
>TRBJ2-7|TRBV12-3/TRBV12-4|14|many|NA
CASSFQANPSEQYF
TGTGCCAGCAGTTTCCAAGCGAACCCCTCCGAGCAGTACTTC
>TRBJ2-5|TRBV2|13|NA|NA
CASNRVLGETQYF
TGTGCCAGTAACAGGGTTTTGGGAGAGACCCAGTACTTC
>TRBJ2-5|TRBV5-1|14|many|NA
CASSLVVGKETQYF
TGCGCCAGCAGCTTGGTTGTGGGTAAAGAGACCCAGTACTTC
>TRBJ2-1|TRBV6-2/TRBV6-3|17|many|TRBD1
CASSYLLGQGGYNEQFF
TGTGCCAGCAGTTACCTCCTAGGACAGGGGGGATACAATGAGCAGTTCTTC
>TRBJ1-5|TRBV7-9|15|many|NA
CASRLDSDSNQPQHF
TGTGCCAGCAGATTAGACAGTGATAGCAATCAGCCCCAGCATTTT
>TRBJ1-1|TRBV2|14|many|TRBD1
CASSPTGIVTEAFF
TGTGCCAGCAGTCCGACAGGGATTGTCACTGAAGCTTTCTTT
>TRBJ1-1|TRBV7-3|14|NA|NA
CASSQGSINTEAFF
TGTGCCAGCAGCCAGGGCTCTATCAACACTGAAGCTTTCTTT
>TRBJ1-3|TRBV7-9|13|many|NA
CATDRSSGNTIYF
TGTGCCACCGATCGCAGCTCTGGAAACACCATATATTTT